This T cell receptor beta chain was identified in a study of shared clonotypes between healthy human individuals. Study-level points and caveats: A generally larger estimated richness was seen in naive subsets than in memory subsets.

This clone was seen repeatedly, ten times or more. Its cognate antigen is unknown. One junction end disagrees with the germline gene, perhaps due to a read error. Other DNA sequences in the sample encode the same CDR3. Method: immunoSEQ multiplex PCR; TCRdb's copy keeps in-frame clones and lacks some. The sample yields roughly 680,000 clones, approximately 77% seen once. The CDR3 has 14 amino acids. Per the germline V gene, CDR1 is MDHEN and CDR2 is SYDVKM. The sample was memory CD4+ T cells sorted from blood. Subset of the sample: CD45RA-negative fraction. V gene TRBV28 combines with J gene TRBJ1-4, with 7 nucleotides matching TRBD1. The source is a woman aged 25 to 39 in good health. In nucleotides, the CDR3 is TGTGCCAGCAGCTATACAGGGGCTAACGAAAAACTGTTTTTT. Translated, it gives CASSYTGANEKLFF. The full variable domain, with the rest looked up from reference TRBV28 and TRBJ1-4, is DVKVTQSSRYLVKRTGEKVFLECVQDMDHENMFWYRQDPGLGLRLIYFSYDVKMKEKGDIPEGYSVSREKKERFSLILESASTNQTSMYLCASSYTGANEKLFFGSGTQLSVL.